The present entry profiles one T cell receptor beta chain with its context. This CDR3 contains 13 residues. V shed 6 bases and J 7 bases; nucleotides not matched to a gene: 9. The germline CDR1 and CDR2 sequences are MNHEY and SVGEGT. Per the study methods: Researchers report that nucleated cell counts were estimated from reference gene primer amplification. TCRdb's copy holds only in-frame clones and misses some; the assay was immunoSEQ multiplex PCR. Clonal size and the V and J genes are those of that table, whereas D and trimming came from the DNA. The table records some 150,000 clones, almost 90% of them present only once. This specimen belongs to a study of blood T cell repertoires in COVID-19. Study background: Whether acute or convalescent, the COVID-19 samples came from the United States, Italy and Spain. PBMCs, B-cell-depleted T cells, or T cells provided the cDNA or gDNA that made up the material.

This clonotype originated in a human donor in a cohort sampled during active COVID-19. Material: peripheral blood. The gene calls are TRBV6-2 or TRBV6-3 and TRBJ2-7; 7 nucleotides align to TRBD2. The CDR3 nucleotides are TGTGCCAGCAGCCGGCCTAGCGGTTGGGAGCAGTACTTC. As protein: CASSRPSGWEQYF.